One sample yielded the 21 T cell receptor beta chains listed below, sequenced in a study of control samples from healthy donors and cancer patients (dated by TCRdb to the early 2020s). Receptors were amplified or captured by the immunoSEQ multiplex PCR assay. Drawn from immuneACCESS, this table holds only the in-frame rearrangements with V and J called that TCRdb kept. Clones are partly lost; checked studies trace under half to an unresolved V gene and leave the rest unexplained. The sample yields roughly 170,000 clones; 90% to 95% were counted once. Jointly, the top ten make up roughly 4.3% of the sample. Sequencing was performed on blood. The receptors stem from a woman aged 60-75 years in good health.

The genes are TRBV18 and TRBJ1-4, with D possibly being TRBD1 (6 bases). This CDR3 has 15 amino acids. Germline CDR1 reads KGHSH; CDR2 reads LQKENI. V was shortened by 0 bases and J by 8 bases, with 13 bases between the two germline ends. The CDR3 reads CASSPPSRGGEKLFF. CDR3 in DNA: TGTGCCAGCTCACCACCGTCCAGGGGAGGAGAAAAACTGTTTTTT.

The chain couples TRBV4-1 to TRBJ1-5, with D unclear. The CDR3 is made up of 15 amino acids. Germline V lookup: CDR1 MGHRA, CDR2 YSYEKL. Trimming took off 4 bases at V and 1 base at J, with 11 bases between the two ends. CDR3 DNA: TGCGCCAGCAGCCGGTCCGTGGACAGCAATCAGCCCCAGCATTTT. It yields the protein CASSRSVDSNQPQHF.

V and J are TRBV2 and TRBJ1-5; perhaps TRBD1 as D (6 bases). Germline V gives CDR1 SNHLY, CDR2 FYNNEI. This CDR3 is 14 amino acids long. Trimming took 6 bases from V and 2 from J, leaving 11 bases between them. CDR3 sequence reads: CASRGGRGNQPQHF. In DNA form, the CDR3 reads TGTGCCAGCAGAGGGGGTAGGGGCAATCAGCCCCAGCATTTT.

The chain combines TRBV4-3 with TRBJ2-2, with 7 nucleotides matching TRBD1. The length of the CDR3 is 17 residues. V dropped 0 bases and J dropped 1; count of bases not matched to a gene: 5. Germline V lookup: CDR1 LGHNA, CDR2 YSLEER. As DNA, the CDR3 is TGCGCCAGCAGCCAAGATAGGGGGCAGGTGAACACCGGGGAGCTGTTTTTT. This gives the protein CASSQDRGQVNTGELFF.

J is TRBJ1-1 and V is TRBV18, with 7 bases fitting TRBD1. The V gene's germline CDR1 is KGHSH and CDR2 LQKENI. With V trimmed by 1 base and J by 2 bases, 13 bases remained unmatched. The length of the CDR3 is 18 residues. This chain's CDR3 is CASSPHHMSTGFNTEAFF. The CDR3 DNA is TGTGCCAGCTCACCACATCATATGTCGACAGGGTTTAACACTGAAGCTTTCTTT. Complete variable domain (other parts from reference TRBV18 and TRBJ1-1): NAGVMQNPRHLVRRRGQEARLRCSPMKGHSHVYWYRQLPEEGLKFMVYLQKENIIDESGMPKERFSAEFPKEGPSILRIQQVVRGDSAAYFCASSPHHMSTGFNTEAFFGQGTRLTVV.

The V and J genes are TRBV7-3 and TRBJ2-7, with D possibly matching TRBD2 (7 bases). The CDR3 has 14 amino acids. Germline CDR1 SGHTA, CDR2 FQGTGA. Trimming shortened V by 6 bases and J by 3 bases, and 15 bases separated the two germline ends. CDR3 in amino acids: CASRLGGGHYEQYF. For the CDR3, the DNA is TGTGCCAGCAGGCTGGGAGGGGGGCACTACGAGCAGTACTTC.

The chain recombines TRBV29-1 with TRBJ1-4; no reliable D call. The V end was cut by 4 bases, the J end by 7 bases, with 19 bases between. The CDR3 spans 15 residues. CDR1 SQVTM and CDR2 ANQGSEA come from the germline V gene. The CDR3 DNA reads TGCAGCGTTGTCAACGGGAGCACGAAGGGTGAAAAACTGTTTTTT. Translating it yields CSVVNGSTKGEKLFF. Full variable domain (missing parts from reference TRBV29-1 and TRBJ1-4): SAVISQKPSRDICQRGTSLTIQCQVDSQVTMMFWYRQQPGQSLTLIATANQGSEATYESGFVIDKFPISRPNLTFSTLTVSNMSPEDSSIYLCSVVNGSTKGEKLFFGSGTQLSVL.

The V gene is TRBV6-2 or TRBV6-3, the J gene TRBJ1-6; possibly TRBD1 for D (6 bases). The CDR3 length is 19 residues. Germline CDR1 reads MNHEY; CDR2 reads SVGEGT. Trimming cost V 2 bases and J 3 bases, with 20 bases left between them. CDR3 DNA sequence: TGTGCCAGCAGTTACGACAGGTTGAGGACTGATCGCTATAATTCACCCCTCCACTTT. Translated: CASSYDRLRTDRYNSPLHF.

The chain recombines TRBV4-3 with TRBJ1-6, with D maybe TRBD1 (6 bases). Trimming pared 0 bases from V and 9 bases from J, leaving 18 bases between. Per germline, CDR1 LGHNA and CDR2 YSLEER. The CDR3 runs 17 residues. CDR3 residues: CASSQDPPGGQGSPLHF. CDR3 nucleotide sequence: TGCGCCAGCAGCCAAGATCCGCCCGGGGGGCAAGGTTCACCCCTCCACTTT.

The chain carries TRBV18 and TRBJ1-1; a weak D match, TRBD1 (5 bases). Germline values: CDR1 KGHSH, CDR2 LQKENI. This CDR3 spans 15 amino acids. Trimming cost V 6 bases and J 4 bases, with 18 bases left between them. For the CDR3, the DNA is TGTGCCAGCTCCACATCGGGGGGTGGGGTCACTGAAGCTTTCTTT. Its protein product is CASSTSGGGVTEAFF. The whole variable domain, filled in from reference TRBV18 and TRBJ1-1, reads NAGVMQNPRHLVRRRGQEARLRCSPMKGHSHVYWYRQLPEEGLKFMVYLQKENIIDESGMPKERFSAEFPKEGPSILRIQQVVRGDSAAYFCASSTSGGGVTEAFFGQGTRLTVV.

This chain connects TRBV18 to TRBJ1-2; D is uncertain. Per germline, CDR1 KGHSH and CDR2 LQKENI. The CDR3 contains 14 residues. The V and J ends lost 5 bases and 0 bases respectively, with 10 bases between them. CDR3 sequence reads: CASSWTDTNYGYTF. CDR3 DNA sequence: TGTGCCAGCTCATGGACGGATACTAACTATGGCTACACCTTC.

V is TRBV6-2 or TRBV6-3 and J is TRBJ2-7, with D possibly being TRBD2 (6 bases). Trimming shortened V by 2 bases and J by 7 bases, and 15 bases separated the two germline ends. The CDR3 contains 14 residues. Germline CDR1 MNHEY, CDR2 SVGEGT. The CDR3 DNA sequence: TGTGCCAGCAGTTACAGGGTAGCGGCGGTAGAGCAGTACTTC. Its translation: CASSYRVAAVEQYF.

The chain combines TRBV6-5 with TRBJ2-1; 11 bases are a match to TRBD1. This CDR3 comprises 14 residues. Germline CDR1 reads MNHEY; CDR2 reads SVGAGI. Trimming cost V 8 bases and J 10 bases; bases outside gene matches: 10. The CDR3 here is CASSKDRGRREQFF. The CDR3, as DNA: TGTGCCAGCTCCAAGGACAGGGGGCGAAGGGAGCAGTTCTTC.

This chain connects TRBV6-5 to TRBJ1-5, with unresolved D. Germline V gene data show CDR1 as MNHEY and CDR2 as SVGAGI. V lost 6 bases and J 0 bases, leaving 12 bases between the germline ends. The CDR3 loop spans 15 amino acids. The CDR3 sequence: CASRLTSYSNQPQHF. Here the CDR3 DNA reads TGTGCCAGCAGACTAACAAGTTATAGCAATCAGCCCCAGCATTTT.

The rearrangement links TRBV5-8 to TRBJ2-5; 7 bases align to TRBD1. CDR1 is SGHTS, CDR2 YDEGEE, per germline. V trimming: 4 bases; J trimming: 2 bases; junction bases outside the gene matches: 5. The CDR3 has 14 residues. CDR3 nucleotide sequence: TGTGCCAGCAGCAAGGGGACAGCACAAGAGACCCAGTACTTC. Translating it yields CASSKGTAQETQYF.

The rearrangement joins TRBV7-9 to TRBJ2-7, with TRBD1 matching 7 bases. The CDR3 length is 16 residues. Per the germline V gene, CDR1 is SEHNR and CDR2 is FQNEAQ (reference sequence). The J segment lost 4 bases and the V segment lost 5 bases, leaving 14 bases of the junction unmatched. DNA of the CDR3: TGTGCCAGCAGCCGTCAGACAGGGCGGTCAGGGTACGAGCAGTACTTC. Its translation: CASSRQTGRSGYEQYF. The full variable domain, in which reference TRBV7-9 and TRBJ2-7 provide the parts outside the CDR3, is DTGVSQNPRHKITKRGQNVTFRCDPISEHNRLYWYRQTLGQGPEFLTYFQNEAQLEKSRLLSDRFSAERPKGSFSTLEIQRTEQGDSAMYLCASSRQTGRSGYEQYFGPGTRLTVT.

The rearrangement joins TRBV6-2 or TRBV6-3 to TRBJ1-2; D may be TRBD1 (6 bases). V dropped 1 base and J dropped 8 bases, with 11 bases sitting between them. The CDR3 length is 13 residues. Per the germline V gene, CDR1 is MNHEY and CDR2 is SVGEGT. The CDR3 coding sequence is TGTGCCAGCAGTTACTGGCAACAGGGCGGCTACACCTTC. Translated, it gives CASSYWQQGGYTF.

The CDR3 is CASGGRYGYTF. CDR3 in DNA: TGTGCCTCTGGGGGCCGCTATGGCTACACCTTC. The gene calls are TRBV30 and TRBJ1-2; possible D gene TRBD1, 6 bases. The length of the CDR3 is 11 residues. Trimming took off 7 bases at V and 4 bases at J, with 10 bases between the two ends. Germline lookup yields CDR1 GTSNPN and CDR2 SVGIG (reference sequence). The full variable domain, in which reference TRBV30 and TRBJ1-2 provide the parts outside the CDR3, is SQTIHQWPATLVQPVGSPLSLECTVEGTSNPNLYWYRQAAGRGLQLLFYSVGIGQISSEVPQNLSASRPQDRQFILSSKKLLLSDSGFYLCASGGRYGYTFGSGTRLTVV.

The chain couples TRBV5-5 to TRBJ1-1; tentative D call: TRBD1 (5 bases). Per the germline V gene, CDR1 is SGHKS and CDR2 is YYEKEE (reference sequence). V gave up 2 bases and J gave up 0 bases, with 14 bases separating them. This CDR3 is 16 amino acids long. The CDR3 sequence is CASSLKWGEMNTEAFF. CDR3 DNA sequence: TGTGCCAGCAGCTTAAAGTGGGGGGAGATGAACACTGAAGCTTTCTTT.

The CDR3 nucleotides read TGTGCTAGTGGTTTGGTACTGGGACCGCAAAGTGAAAAACTGTTTTTT. It translates to CASGLVLGPQSEKLFF. V usage is TRBV12-5 and J usage is TRBJ1-4, with D maybe TRBD1 (5 bases). This CDR3 is 16 amino acids long. Germline V gene sequence: CDR1 LGHNT, CDR2 FRNRAP. Trimming cost V 0 bases and J 7 bases, with 15 bases left between them.

The genes are TRBV6-1 and TRBJ2-1, with D unresolved. Trimming took 2 bases from V and 12 from J, leaving 8 bases between them. CDR3 size: 11 residues. The germline V gene has CDR1 MNHNS and CDR2 SASEGT. The DNA for the CDR3 is TGTGCCAGCAGTGAACTGACAAGGCAGTTCTTC. It translates to CASSELTRQFF.